The 20 T cell receptor beta chains below all came from one sample that was sequenced in a study of blood T cell repertoires in COVID-19. Libraries were prepared by immunoSEQ multiplex PCR; TCRdb keeps only in-frame clonotypes and omits some of them. Found here are about 68,000 clones, over 60% of them singletons; the top ten hold 23%. Specimen: peripheral blood. The receptors stem from a human donor in a cohort sampled during active COVID-19.

The V call is TRBV11-2, the J call TRBJ2-3; TRBD2 aligns across 10 bases. V lost 5 bases to trimming and J lost 9 bases; unmatched junction nucleotides: 17. The CDR3 is 17 residues long. The V gene's germline CDR1 is SGHAT and CDR2 FQNNGV. The CDR3 sequence is CASSPSAAGGPGFTQYF. CDR3 coding DNA: TGTGCCAGCAGCCCGAGCGCAGCGGGAGGGCCTGGGTTCACGCAGTATTTT.

The rearrangement joins TRBV27 to TRBJ1-6; 7 bases align to TRBD1. The CDR3 is 16 amino acids. The germline V gene encodes CDR1 MNHEY and CDR2 SMNVEV (reference sequence). Trimming removed 0 bases from V and 6 bases from J; junction bases left unmatched: 5. CDR3 nucleotide sequence: TGTGCCAGCAGTTTATCGACAGGGTCGGGTAATTCACCCCTCCACTTT. It is translated as CASSLSTGSGNSPLHF.

The rearrangement joins TRBV7-2 to TRBJ2-1; tentative D call: TRBD2 (5 bases). The CDR3 length is 14 residues. The V and J ends lost 7 bases and 5 bases respectively, with 15 bases between them. CDR1 is SGHTA, CDR2 FQGNSA, per germline. CDR3 in DNA: TGTGCCAGCATAACCTCCGGGAATAACAATGAGCAGTTCTTC. This codes for CASITSGNNNEQFF.

The rearrangement uses TRBV5-4 and TRBJ2-7, with 8 bases that match TRBD2. Per germline, CDR1 SGHNT and CDR2 YYREEE (reference sequence). V shed 0 bases, J shed 0 bases, and the junction held 5 bases outside the gene matches. The CDR3 loop spans 16 amino acids. The CDR3 DNA reads TGTGCCAGCAGCTTGGCGGGGGGGGGAGGCTCCTACGAGCAGTACTTC. This encodes CASSLAGGGGSYEQYF.

A single count supports this clone. The rearrangement links TRBV28 to TRBJ1-6; D is possibly TRBD1 (5 bases). The germline gives CDR1 MDHEN, CDR2 SYDVKM. The CDR3 runs 14 residues. Deletions cut 8 bases from V and 4 bases from J, with 12 bases between. The CDR3 coding sequence is TGTGCCAGCGGGGTGGACACGTATAATTCACCCCTCCACTTT. Translation gives CASGVDTYNSPLHF.

The V call is TRBV5-4, the J call TRBJ2-1, with 7 bases fitting TRBD2. The CDR3 spans 16 residues. V dropped 0 bases and J dropped 1; count of bases not matched to a gene: 4. Germline V lookup: CDR1 SGHNT, CDR2 YYREEE (reference sequence). The DNA of the CDR3 is TGTGCCAGCAGCTTGGATAGCGGGTCTTCCTACAATGAGCAGTTCTTC. It yields the protein CASSLDSGSSYNEQFF.

The gene calls are TRBV3-1 (or the pseudogene TRBV3-2) and TRBJ2-2, with 8 bases aligning to TRBD1. This CDR3 is 15 amino acids long. From germline, CDR1 is LGHDT and CDR2 YNNKEL (reference sequence). With V trimmed by 7 bases and J by 6 bases, 10 bases remained unmatched. The CDR3 is CASTLGQGAPGELFF. The CDR3 coding sequence is TGTGCCAGCACTTTAGGACAGGGAGCCCCCGGGGAGCTGTTTTTT.

The chain links TRBV20-1 to TRBJ2-1; 7 bases map to TRBD2. Per germline, CDR1 DFQATT and CDR2 SNEGSKA (reference sequence). The CDR3 totals 15 residues. Trimming cost V 3 bases and J 0 bases; bases outside gene matches: 5. The CDR3, as DNA: TGCAGTGCTAGTTCCGCGGGAGTCTCCTACAATGAGCAGTTCTTC. Translating it yields CSASSAGVSYNEQFF.

V usage is TRBV5-1 and J usage is TRBJ2-2; TRBD2 matches 11 bases. The CDR3 length is 16 residues. Unmatched junction bases numbered 6, after V lost 7 bases and J lost 1 base. The germline gives CDR1 SGHRS, CDR2 YFSETQ. CDR3 in amino acids: CASGIAGGKNTGELFF. CDR3 DNA sequence: TGCGCCAGCGGGATAGCGGGAGGGAAGAACACCGGGGAGCTGTTTTTT.

This rearrangement joins TRBV19 to TRBJ2-6, with TRBD1 identical over 7 bases. This CDR3 spans 19 amino acids. The germline CDR1 and CDR2 sequences are LNHDA and SQIVND (reference sequence). V lost 1 base to trimming and J lost 1 base; unmatched junction nucleotides: 10. The CDR3 bases are TGTGCCAGTAGTATAGCGTCCGGGACAGCCTCTTCTGGGGCCAACGTCCTGACTTTC. Translated: CASSIASGTASSGANVLTF.

This clone appeared many times. The chain has TRBV19 and TRBJ1-5, with D tentatively TRBD1 (6 bases). The germline V gene encodes CDR1 LNHDA and CDR2 SQIVND (reference sequence). The CDR3 is 13 amino acids. V was trimmed by 8 bases and J by 6 bases, leaving 14 bases between them. CDR3 in DNA: TGTGCCAGTTCAGCAGGGGTGAGTCAGCCCCAGCATTTT. Translating it yields CASSAGVSQPQHF.

This chain links TRBV6-1 with TRBJ2-7; 7 bases are a match to TRBD1. CDR3 length: 15 residues. The V and J ends lost 2 bases and 4 bases, in that order; junction bases with no gene match: 8. Germline V CDR1 and CDR2: MNHNS, SASEGT. The chain's CDR3 is CASSEPGTVAYEQYF. Here the CDR3 DNA reads TGTGCCAGCAGTGAACCCGGGACAGTCGCTTACGAGCAGTACTTC.

The rearrangement links TRBV5-4 to TRBJ2-5; D is perhaps TRBD2 (6 bases). The germline V gene has CDR1 SGHNT and CDR2 YYREEE (reference sequence). Trimming shortened V by 4 bases and J by 5 bases, and 18 bases separated the two germline ends. CDR3 length: 15 residues. CDR3 in amino acids: CASSPEGNPGETQYF. CDR3 sequence (DNA): TGTGCCAGCAGCCCGGAGGGGAACCCGGGGGAGACCCAGTACTTC.

The genes are TRBV7-8 and TRBJ1-4, with 8 nucleotides matching TRBD1. Germline lookup yields CDR1 SGHVS and CDR2 FQNEAQ. The V segment lost 0 bases and the J segment 10 bases; nucleotides outside the gene matches: 7. The CDR3 is made up of 15 amino acids. The CDR3 DNA sequence: TGTGCCAGCAGCTTAGCGCGAGGACAGGGTGGAAAACTGTTTTTT. It codes for CASSLARGQGGKLFF.

This chain connects TRBV5-1 to TRBJ1-6; D uncertain. The CDR3 totals 14 residues. The V and J ends lost 0 bases and 5 bases respectively, with 6 bases between them. Germline CDR1 SGHRS, CDR2 YFSETQ. This CDR3 is CASSLGQDNSPLHF. CDR3 nucleotide sequence: TGCGCCAGCAGCTTGGGGCAGGATAATTCACCCCTCCACTTT.

This clone has a single count. The rearrangement links TRBV2 to TRBJ2-5; no definite D call. The CDR3 totals 13 residues. Germline V gene lookup returns CDR1 SNHLY and CDR2 FYNNEI. Trimming removed 4 bases at V and 4 bases at J, with 10 bases between. The CDR3 nucleotides are TGTGCCAGCAGTGCCCTAGAGGTAGAGACCCAGTACTTC. This encodes CASSALEVETQYF.

The chain couples TRBV28 to TRBJ1-2; TRBD1 aligns across 10 bases. The germline V gene encodes CDR1 MDHEN and CDR2 SYDVKM. Germline trimming cut 3 bases from V and 2 bases from J; bases unmatched to any gene: 6. The CDR3 covers 16 residues. CDR3 in DNA: TGTGCCAGCAGTTTTCCGACAGGGGGCGCCAACTATGGCTACACCTTC. The encoded protein is CASSFPTGGANYGYTF.

The V gene is TRBV7-2, the J gene TRBJ1-5, with TRBD1 matching 10 bases. The CDR3 runs to 16 residues. Germline V gene sequence: CDR1 SGHTA, CDR2 FQGNSA. V was pared by 1 base and J by 2 bases, with 2 bases of the junction left unmatched. The CDR3 is CASSLVGTGGNQPQHF. Here the CDR3 DNA reads TGTGCCAGCAGCTTAGTAGGGACAGGGGGCAATCAGCCCCAGCATTTT.

V gene TRBV28 combines with J gene TRBJ1-6; 8 bases line up with TRBD1. This CDR3 is built from 13 residues. V gave up 3 bases and J gave up 9 bases; unmatched junction bases: 1. Germline-derived CDR1 and CDR2 are MDHEN and SYDVKM. The CDR3 is CASSLDRVSPLHF. The CDR3 DNA reads as TGTGCCAGCAGTTTGGACAGGGTTTCACCCCTCCACTTT.

This clone was found a few times. The CDR3 sequence: CASSQEDRAGEQYF. In DNA, the CDR3 is TGTGCCAGCAGCCAAGAGGACAGGGCCGGCGAGCAGTACTTC. The chain is built from TRBV3-1 (or the pseudogene TRBV3-2) and TRBJ2-7; 8 nucleotides line up with TRBD1. The germline V gene encodes CDR1 LGHDT and CDR2 YNNKEL (reference sequence). After removal of 0 bases from V and 6 bases from J, the junction contained 4 bases not matched to a gene. The CDR3 has 14 amino acids.